This T cell receptor beta chain was identified during a study of T cell responses to AZD1222 COVID-19 vaccine. The protocol was immunoSEQ multiplex PCR, while the TCRdb copy is restricted to in-frame clones and leaves out a portion. Among some 120,000 clones, about 91% were seen once, and the ten largest hold under 3.5%. Germline-derived CDR1 and CDR2 are LNHDA and SQIVND (reference sequence). V was shortened by 5 bases and J by 0 bases, with 14 bases between the two germline ends. The CDR3 covers 16 residues. Sequencing was performed on peripheral blood, taken on day 0 of AZD1222 vaccination. J is TRBJ2-4 and V is TRBV19, with unresolved D. This receptor was identified in an adult in good health. The CDR3 spells CASSPSMTIAKNIQYF. CDR3 coding DNA: TGTGCCAGTAGTCCCTCGATGACCATAGCCAAAAACATTCAGTACTTC.